The 13 T cell receptor beta chains given below trace back to one sample, sequenced in a study of T cell responses to AZD1222 COVID-19 vaccine. The protocol was immunoSEQ multiplex PCR, while the TCRdb copy is restricted to in-frame clones and leaves out a portion. In the table there are about 99,000 clones, just over 90% of which are singletons. The starting material was peripheral blood, obtained 28 days after the second AZD1222 dose. Receptors originate from an adult who received the AZD1222 COVID-19 vaccine.

The chain employs TRBV10-3 and TRBJ2-1; D is possibly TRBD2 (6 bases). Trimming took off 7 bases at V and 0 bases at J, with 13 bases between the two ends. Germline CDR1 reads ENHRY; CDR2 reads SYGVKD. CDR3 size: 15 residues. CDR3 nucleotides: TGTGCCATCACCCGGGAGCCGAGCTCCTACAATGAGCAGTTCTTC. Amino acids: CAITREPSSYNEQFF.

CDR3 bases: TGTGCCACCAGTGTAGGACGGGGGAGTTCGGACTATGGCTACACCTTC. Translated, it gives CATSVGRGSSDYGYTF. The rearrangement links TRBV24-1 to TRBJ1-2; D possibly corresponds to TRBD1 (5 bases). Germline V gene data show CDR1 as KGHDR and CDR2 as SFDVKD. The CDR3 is made up of 16 amino acids. The V gene lost 5 bases and the J gene lost 3 bases, with 18 bases spanning the gap.

The chain recombines TRBV3-1 (or the pseudogene TRBV3-2) with TRBJ2-3; D is ambiguous. Between the trimmed V and J ends, which lost 2 bases and 4 bases, there was a span of 13 bases. The V gene's germline CDR1 is LGHDT and CDR2 YNNKEL (reference sequence). CDR3 size: 15 residues. The CDR3 DNA sequence: TGTGCCAGCAGCCAATGGGAAAGACTTGCAGATACGCAGTATTTT. Translation gives CASSQWERLADTQYF.

The CDR3 DNA follows: TGTGCCAGCAGCTTGATCGTCAGCACAGATACGCAGTATTTT. Residues: CASSLIVSTDTQYF. The chain couples TRBV11-2 to TRBJ2-3; D unclear. V lost 3 bases and J lost 0, with 7 bases in between. The germline V gene encodes CDR1 SGHAT and CDR2 FQNNGV. CDR3 length equals 14 residues.

V usage is TRBV14 and J usage is TRBJ2-7, with D unclear. CDR1 and CDR2 (germline): SGHDN, FVKESK. Deletions cut 5 bases from V and 1 base from J, with 12 bases between. The CDR3 has 14 amino acids. The CDR3 spells CASSTHEYSYEQYF. CDR3 bases: TGTGCCAGCAGCACACACGAGTATTCCTACGAGCAGTACTTC.

The chain joins TRBV7-9 to TRBJ1-2; TRBD1 matches at 8 bases. The CDR3 extends over 14 amino acids. Per the germline V gene, CDR1 is SEHNR and CDR2 is FQNEAQ (reference sequence). Trimming took 5 bases from V and 4 from J; bases not matched to a gene: 6. The CDR3 region is CASSAGQGLYGYTF. The CDR3 nucleotides are TGTGCCAGCAGCGCAGGACAGGGACTCTATGGCTACACCTTC. Based on the CDR3 plus reference TRBV7-9 and TRBJ1-2, the full variable domain is DTGVSQNPRHKITKRGQNVTFRCDPISEHNRLYWYRQTLGQGPEFLTYFQNEAQLEKSRLLSDRFSAERPKGSFSTLEIQRTEQGDSAMYLCASSAGQGLYGYTFGSGTRLTVV.

The chain is built from TRBV5-6 and TRBJ2-4; TRBD2 might be the D (6 bases). The CDR3 loop spans 14 amino acids. The germline V and J ends were trimmed by 0 bases and 7 bases, with 11 bases remaining between them. In germline, CDR1 is SGHDT, CDR2 YYEEEE. CDR3: CASSLVGGLNIQYF. The CDR3 DNA is TGTGCCAGCAGCTTGGTTGGGGGGTTGAACATTCAGTACTTC.

The chain employs TRBV24-1 and TRBJ2-3; 11 bases match TRBD2. The V gene end was trimmed by 4 bases and the J gene end by 1 base; junction bases not matched to a gene: 6. CDR1 is KGHDR, CDR2 SFDVKD, per germline. The CDR3 spans 17 residues. CDR3 sequence reads: CATSDPLAGVGTDTQYF. In DNA form, the CDR3 reads TGTGCCACCAGTGACCCACTAGCGGGAGTTGGCACAGATACGCAGTATTTT.

V and J are TRBV7-9 and TRBJ2-1; D possibly corresponds to TRBD1 (6 bases). CDR1 is SEHNR, CDR2 FQNEAQ, per germline (reference sequence). The CDR3 loop spans 14 amino acids. Trimming pared 4 bases from V and 4 bases from J, leaving 11 bases between. CDR3 loop: CASSSYREYNEQFF. DNA of the CDR3: TGTGCCAGCAGCTCCTACAGGGAATACAATGAGCAGTTCTTC. The complete variable domain, with remaining parts taken from reference TRBV7-9 and TRBJ2-1, reads DTGVSQNPRHKITKRGQNVTFRCDPISEHNRLYWYRQTLGQGPEFLTYFQNEAQLEKSRLLSDRFSAERPKGSFSTLEIQRTEQGDSAMYLCASSSYREYNEQFFGPGTRLTVL.

V and J are TRBV27 and TRBJ2-5, with 7 bases that match TRBD2. The CDR3 is made up of 14 amino acids. J gave up 1 base and V 5 bases, and 4 bases lay outside the gene matches. Germline CDR1 and CDR2: MNHEY and SMNVEV (reference sequence). This chain's CDR3 is CASSPLAVQETQYF. The CDR3 DNA reads as TGTGCCAGCAGTCCCCTAGCGGTCCAAGAGACCCAGTACTTC.

The V gene is TRBV5-4, the J gene TRBJ2-2, with 8 bases that match TRBD1. CDR1 is SGHNT, CDR2 YYREEE, per germline (reference sequence). This CDR3 has 15 amino acids. The ends lost 2 bases at V and 6 bases at J; junction bases unmatched: 6. CDR3 protein: CASSLTGGRPGELFF. In DNA form, the CDR3 reads TGTGCCAGCAGCTTAACAGGGGGTAGGCCCGGGGAGCTGTTTTTT.

The rearrangement uses TRBV21-1 and TRBJ1-2; no check of the table's D call, TRBD1, against the DNA was made. TRBV21-1 is shown as a pseudogene. This CDR3 has 15 amino acids. The DNA for the CDR3 is TGTGCCAGCACTAAGGGACAGGGAGTGAGCTATGGCTACACCTTC. This sequence encodes CASTKGQGVSYGYTF.

The chain employs TRBV3-1 (or the pseudogene TRBV3-2) and TRBJ1-6, with D possibly matching TRBD1 (5 bases). Per germline, CDR1 LGHDT and CDR2 YNNKEL (reference sequence). V shed 0 bases and J shed 6 bases, with 12 bases lying between them. The CDR3 consists of 16 residues. The chain's CDR3 is CASSQDVGVPNSPLHF. In nucleotides, the CDR3 is TGTGCCAGCAGCCAAGATGTAGGGGTTCCTAATTCACCCCTCCACTTT.